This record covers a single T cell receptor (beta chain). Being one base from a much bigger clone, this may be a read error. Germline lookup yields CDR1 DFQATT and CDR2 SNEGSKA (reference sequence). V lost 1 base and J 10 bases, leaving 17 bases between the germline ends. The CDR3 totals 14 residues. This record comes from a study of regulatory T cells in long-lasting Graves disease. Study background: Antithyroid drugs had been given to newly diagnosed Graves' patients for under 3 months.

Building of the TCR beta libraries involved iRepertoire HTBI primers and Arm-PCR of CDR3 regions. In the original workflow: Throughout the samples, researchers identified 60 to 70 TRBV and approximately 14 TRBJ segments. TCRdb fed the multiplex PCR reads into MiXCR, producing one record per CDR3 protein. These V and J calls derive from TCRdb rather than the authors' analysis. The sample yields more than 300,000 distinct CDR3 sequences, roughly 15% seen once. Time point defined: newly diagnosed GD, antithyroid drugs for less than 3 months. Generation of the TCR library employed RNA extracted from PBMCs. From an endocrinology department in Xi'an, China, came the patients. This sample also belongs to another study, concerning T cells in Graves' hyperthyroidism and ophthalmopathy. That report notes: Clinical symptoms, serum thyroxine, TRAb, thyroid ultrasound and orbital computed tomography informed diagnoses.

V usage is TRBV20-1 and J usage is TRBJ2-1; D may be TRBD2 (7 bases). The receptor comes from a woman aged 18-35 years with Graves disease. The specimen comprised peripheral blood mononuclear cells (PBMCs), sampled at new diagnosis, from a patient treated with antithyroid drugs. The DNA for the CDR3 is TGCAGTGCTAGAGCGGCGGGGGCCATAAGGGAGCAGTTCTTC. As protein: CSARAAGAIREQFF.